This record concerns one T cell receptor beta chain sequence. The PCR was carried out with 60 Vbeta primers and 13 Jbeta primers. Libraries were prepared by immunoSEQ multiplex PCR; TCRdb keeps only in-frame clonotypes and omits some of them. The sample has about 140,000 clones, approximately 70% seen once; the top ten hold 6.5%. This entry belongs to a study of cytomegalovirus exposure and HLA in healthy donors. Per the germline V gene, CDR1 is SGHRS and CDR2 is YFSETQ. CDR3 size: 17 residues. Trimming at V came to 4 bases and at J to 6 bases, leaving 11 bases not matched to a gene. Sequenced input: PBMCs. The chain employs TRBV5-1 and TRBJ2-7; TRBD2 matches at 15 bases. The receptor was isolated from a woman in her fifties or sixties in good health and CMV-seronegative. The CDR3: CASSTGLAGGLGSEQYF. The CDR3 bases are TGCGCCAGCAGCACGGGACTAGCGGGAGGCCTTGGGTCCGAGCAGTACTTC.